This T cell receptor beta chain was captured by sequencing in a study of identical twins. TCRdb independently ran MiXCR on the 5' RACE reads; one entry per CDR3 protein. The sample has some 250,000 distinct CDR3 sequences, roughly an eighth seen once; the top ten hold approximately 4%. This CDR3 region has 13 residues. Germline CDR1 KGHSH, CDR2 LQKENI. V was trimmed by 4 bases and J by 2 bases, leaving 8 bases between them. In addition, the sample was reused for a study of yellow fever vaccine responses in identical twins. That source notes: In identical twins, vaccine T cell responses appeared partly shared and partly individual.

This clonotype originated in a woman aged 18-29 years in good health. Material: memory (CD45RO+) T cells sorted from blood. This chain uses TRBV18 with TRBJ2-5; D gene ambiguous. The CDR3 region is CASSRSRQETQYF. DNA of the CDR3: TGTGCCAGCTCACGGTCTCGGCAAGAGACCCAGTACTTC.